This T cell receptor beta chain was identified in a study of blood T cell repertoires in COVID-19. Study-wide background: COVID-19 samples from acute and convalescent phases originated in the United States, Italy and Spain. Sources were T cells, B-cell-depleted T cells, or PBMCs; the material itself was cDNA or gDNA.

This clone was picked up one time. V shed 7 bases and J shed 4 bases, with 16 bases lying between them. The germline V gene encodes CDR1 GTSNPN and CDR2 SVGIG (reference sequence). The CDR3 has 13 amino acids. Authors' methods: How many nucleated cells were present was estimated from reference gene primer amplification. Sequenced by immunoSEQ multiplex PCR; TCRdb stores in-frame clones only, minus some. V, J and clone size derive from that table, while D and trimming were established from the DNA sequence. This repertoire shows 150,000 to 200,000 clones, more than 85% found once; its top ten account for less than 3%.

This chain links TRBV30 with TRBJ1-2; a possible D gene is TRBD1 (6 bases). Specimen: peripheral blood. This receptor was taken from a man in his forties with active or convalescent COVID-19. The DNA of the CDR3 is TGTGCCTACCGCAAACAGGGAATCTATGGCTACACCTTC. The encoded protein is CAYRKQGIYGYTF. Together with reference TRBV30 and TRBJ1-2, the CDR3 gives the full variable domain: SQTIHQWPATLVQPVGSPLSLECTVEGTSNPNLYWYRQAAGRGLQLLFYSVGIGQISSEVPQNLSASRPQDRQFILSSKKLLLSDSGFYLCAYRKQGIYGYTFGSGTRLTVV.